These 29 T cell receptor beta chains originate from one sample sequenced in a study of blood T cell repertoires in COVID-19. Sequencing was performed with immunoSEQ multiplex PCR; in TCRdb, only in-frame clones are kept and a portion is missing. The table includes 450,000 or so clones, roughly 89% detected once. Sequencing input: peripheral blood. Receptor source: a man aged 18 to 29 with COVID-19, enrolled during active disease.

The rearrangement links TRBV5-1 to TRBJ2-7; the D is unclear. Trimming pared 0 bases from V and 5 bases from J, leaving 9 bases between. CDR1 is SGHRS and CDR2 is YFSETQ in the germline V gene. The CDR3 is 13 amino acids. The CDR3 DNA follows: TGCGCCAGCAGCTTGGCGGGTACAAACGAGCAGTACTTC. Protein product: CASSLAGTNEQYF.

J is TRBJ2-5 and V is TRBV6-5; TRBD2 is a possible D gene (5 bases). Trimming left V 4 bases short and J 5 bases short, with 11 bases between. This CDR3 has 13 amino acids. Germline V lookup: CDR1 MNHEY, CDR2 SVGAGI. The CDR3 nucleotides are TGTGCCAGCAGTTCGGGGTCGTGGGAGACCCAGTACTTC. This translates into CASSSGSWETQYF.

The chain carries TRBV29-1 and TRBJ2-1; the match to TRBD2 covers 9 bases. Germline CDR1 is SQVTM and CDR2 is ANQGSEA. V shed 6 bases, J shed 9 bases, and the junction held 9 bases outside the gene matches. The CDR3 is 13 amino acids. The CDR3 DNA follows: TGCAGCGTCAACCCGCGGGGGGGTTCTGAGCAGTTCTTC. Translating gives CSVNPRGGSEQFF.

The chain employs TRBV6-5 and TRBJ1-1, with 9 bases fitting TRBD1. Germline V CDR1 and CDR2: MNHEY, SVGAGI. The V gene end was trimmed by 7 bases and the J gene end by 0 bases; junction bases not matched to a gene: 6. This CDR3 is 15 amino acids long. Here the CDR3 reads CASKPGTGMNTEAFF. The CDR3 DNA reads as TGTGCCAGCAAACCCGGGACAGGGATGAACACTGAAGCTTTCTTT.

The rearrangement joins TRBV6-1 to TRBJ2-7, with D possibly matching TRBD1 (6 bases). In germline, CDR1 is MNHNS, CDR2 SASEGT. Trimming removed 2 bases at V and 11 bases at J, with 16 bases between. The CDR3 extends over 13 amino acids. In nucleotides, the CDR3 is TGTGCCAGCAGTGAAAGGCAAAGGGGACATAAGTACTTC. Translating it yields CASSERQRGHKYF.

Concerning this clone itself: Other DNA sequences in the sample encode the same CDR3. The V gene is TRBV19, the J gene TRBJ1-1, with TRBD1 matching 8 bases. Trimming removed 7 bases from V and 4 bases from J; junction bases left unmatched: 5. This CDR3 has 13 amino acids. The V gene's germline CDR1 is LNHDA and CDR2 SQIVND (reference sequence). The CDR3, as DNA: TGTGCCAGTACCCAACAGGGGGGCACTGAAGCTTTCTTT. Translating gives CASTQQGGTEAFF.

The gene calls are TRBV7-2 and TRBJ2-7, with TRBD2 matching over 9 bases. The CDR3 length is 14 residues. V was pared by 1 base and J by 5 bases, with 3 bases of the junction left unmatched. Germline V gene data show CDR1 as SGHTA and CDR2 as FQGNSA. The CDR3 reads CASSLVAGADEQYF. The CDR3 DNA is TGTGCCAGCAGCTTAGTAGCGGGGGCTGACGAGCAGTACTTC.

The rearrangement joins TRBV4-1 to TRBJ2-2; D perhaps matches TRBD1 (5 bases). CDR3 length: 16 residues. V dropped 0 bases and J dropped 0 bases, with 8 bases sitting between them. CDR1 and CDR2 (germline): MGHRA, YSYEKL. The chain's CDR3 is CASSQEVGANTGELFF. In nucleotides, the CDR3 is TGCGCCAGCAGCCAAGAGGTAGGGGCGAACACCGGGGAGCTGTTTTTT.

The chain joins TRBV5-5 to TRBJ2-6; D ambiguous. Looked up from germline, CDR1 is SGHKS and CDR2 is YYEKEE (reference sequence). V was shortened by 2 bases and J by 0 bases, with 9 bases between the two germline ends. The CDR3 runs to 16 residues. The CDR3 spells CASSLIKFSGANVLTF. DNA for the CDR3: TGTGCCAGCAGCTTAATAAAATTCTCTGGGGCCAACGTCCTGACTTTC.

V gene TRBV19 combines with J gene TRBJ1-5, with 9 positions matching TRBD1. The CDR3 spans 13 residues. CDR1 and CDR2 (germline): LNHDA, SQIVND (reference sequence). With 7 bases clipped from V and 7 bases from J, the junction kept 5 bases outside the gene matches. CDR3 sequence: CASTTGGWQPQHF. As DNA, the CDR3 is TGTGCCAGTACGACAGGGGGTTGGCAGCCCCAGCATTTT.

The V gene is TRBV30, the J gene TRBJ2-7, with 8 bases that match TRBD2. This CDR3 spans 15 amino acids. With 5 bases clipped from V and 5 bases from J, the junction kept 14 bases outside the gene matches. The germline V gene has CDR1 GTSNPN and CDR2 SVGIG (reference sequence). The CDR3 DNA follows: TGTGCCTGGGATCTCAGCGGGAGCGGGGACCACGAGCAGTACTTC. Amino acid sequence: CAWDLSGSGDHEQYF.

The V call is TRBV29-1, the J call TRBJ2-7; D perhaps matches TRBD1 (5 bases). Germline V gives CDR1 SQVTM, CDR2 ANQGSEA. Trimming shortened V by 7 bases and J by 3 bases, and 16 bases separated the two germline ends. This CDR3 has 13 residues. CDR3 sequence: CSASVTANYEQYF. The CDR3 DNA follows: TGCAGCGCCAGTGTGACAGCGAACTACGAGCAGTACTTC.

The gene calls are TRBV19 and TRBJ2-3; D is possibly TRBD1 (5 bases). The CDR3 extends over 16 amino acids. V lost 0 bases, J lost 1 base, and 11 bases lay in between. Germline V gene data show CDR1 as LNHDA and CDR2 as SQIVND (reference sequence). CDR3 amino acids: CASSIERGGGTDTQYF. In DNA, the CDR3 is TGTGCCAGTAGTATAGAAAGGGGTGGCGGCACAGATACGCAGTATTTT.

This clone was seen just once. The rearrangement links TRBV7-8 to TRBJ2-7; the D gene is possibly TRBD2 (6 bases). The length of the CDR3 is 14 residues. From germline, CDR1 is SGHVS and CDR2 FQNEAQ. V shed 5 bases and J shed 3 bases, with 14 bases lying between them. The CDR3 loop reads CASSPEGGYYEQYF. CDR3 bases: TGTGCCAGCAGCCCAGAGGGAGGTTACTACGAGCAGTACTTC. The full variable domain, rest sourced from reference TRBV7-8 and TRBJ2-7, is GAGVSQSPRYKVAKRGQDVALRCDPISGHVSLFWYQQALGQGPEFLTYFQNEAQLDKSGLPSDRFFAERPEGSVSTLKIQRTQQEDSAVYLCASSPEGGYYEQYFGPGTRLTVT.

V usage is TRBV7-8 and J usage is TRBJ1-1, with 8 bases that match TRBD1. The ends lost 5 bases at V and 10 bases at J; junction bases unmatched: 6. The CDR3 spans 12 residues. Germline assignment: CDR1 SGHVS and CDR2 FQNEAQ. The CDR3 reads CASSPGGTGAFF. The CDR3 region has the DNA TGTGCCAGCAGCCCTGGTGGGACAGGAGCTTTCTTT. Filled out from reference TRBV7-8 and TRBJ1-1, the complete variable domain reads GAGVSQSPRYKVAKRGQDVALRCDPISGHVSLFWYQQALGQGPEFLTYFQNEAQLDKSGLPSDRFFAERPEGSVSTLKIQRTQQEDSAVYLCASSPGGTGAFFGQGTRLTVV.

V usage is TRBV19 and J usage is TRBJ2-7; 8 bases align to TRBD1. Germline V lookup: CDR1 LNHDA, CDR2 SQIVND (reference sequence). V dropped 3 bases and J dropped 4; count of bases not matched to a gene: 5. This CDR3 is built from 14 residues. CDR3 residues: CASSMPGGRYEQYF. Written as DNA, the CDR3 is TGTGCCAGTAGTATGCCAGGGGGCCGGTACGAGCAGTACTTC.

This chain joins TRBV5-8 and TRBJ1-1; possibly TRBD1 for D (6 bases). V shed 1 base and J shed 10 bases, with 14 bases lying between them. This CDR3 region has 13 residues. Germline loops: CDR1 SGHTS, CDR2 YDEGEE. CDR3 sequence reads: CASSLTGIIGAFF. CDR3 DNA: TGTGCCAGCAGCTTGACAGGGATTATTGGAGCTTTCTTT.

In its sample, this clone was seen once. The CDR3 sequence: CASSPDRATEQYF. CDR3 sequence (DNA): TGTGCCAGCAGCCCCGACAGGGCAACCGAGCAGTACTTC. V is TRBV13 and J is TRBJ2-7; 7 bases map to TRBD1. The trim removed 5 bases at V and 6 bases at J, leaving 7 bases unmatched. Germline CDR1 PRHDT, CDR2 FYEKMQ (reference sequence). This CDR3 spans 13 amino acids.

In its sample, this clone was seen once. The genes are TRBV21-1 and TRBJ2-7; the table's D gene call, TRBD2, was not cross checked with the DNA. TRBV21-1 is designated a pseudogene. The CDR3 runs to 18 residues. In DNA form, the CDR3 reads TGTGCCAGCAGCAAAGCGCTCCTAGCGGGGCCGAGCTCCTACGAGCAGTACTTC. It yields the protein CASSKALLAGPSSYEQYF.

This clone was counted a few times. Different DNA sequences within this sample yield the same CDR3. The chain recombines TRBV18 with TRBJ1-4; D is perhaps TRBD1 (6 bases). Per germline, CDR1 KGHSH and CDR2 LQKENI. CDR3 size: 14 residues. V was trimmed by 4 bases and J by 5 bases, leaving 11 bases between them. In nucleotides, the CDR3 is TGTGCCAGCTCACTAACAGGGACCAATGAAAAACTGTTTTTT. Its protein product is CASSLTGTNEKLFF.

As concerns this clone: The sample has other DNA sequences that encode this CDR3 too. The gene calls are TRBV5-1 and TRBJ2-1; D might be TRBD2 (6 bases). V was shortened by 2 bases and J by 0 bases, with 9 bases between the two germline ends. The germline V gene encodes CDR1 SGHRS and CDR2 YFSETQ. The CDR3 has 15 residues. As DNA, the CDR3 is TGCGCCAGCAGCTTAGGAGGGAGCTCCTACAATGAGCAGTTCTTC. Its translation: CASSLGGSSYNEQFF.

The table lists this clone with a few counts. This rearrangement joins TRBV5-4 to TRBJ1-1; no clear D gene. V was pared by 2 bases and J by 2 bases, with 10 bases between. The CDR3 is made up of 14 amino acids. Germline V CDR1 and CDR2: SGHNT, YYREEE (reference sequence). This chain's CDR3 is CASSLSSVNTEAFF. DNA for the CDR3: TGTGCCAGCAGCTTAAGTTCGGTTAACACTGAAGCTTTCTTT.

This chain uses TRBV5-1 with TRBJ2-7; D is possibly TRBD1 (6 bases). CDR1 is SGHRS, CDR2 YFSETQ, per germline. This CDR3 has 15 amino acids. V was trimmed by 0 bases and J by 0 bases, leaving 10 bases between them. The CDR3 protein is CASSLAGVLSYEQYF. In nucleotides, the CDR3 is TGCGCCAGCAGCTTGGCAGGGGTACTCTCCTACGAGCAGTACTTC.

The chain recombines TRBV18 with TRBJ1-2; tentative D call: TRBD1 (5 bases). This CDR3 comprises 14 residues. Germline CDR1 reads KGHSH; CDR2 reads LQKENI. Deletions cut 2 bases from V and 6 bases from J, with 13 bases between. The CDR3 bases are TGTGCCAGCTCACCAGAGTTGACAGAGAATGGCTACACCTTC. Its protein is CASSPELTENGYTF.

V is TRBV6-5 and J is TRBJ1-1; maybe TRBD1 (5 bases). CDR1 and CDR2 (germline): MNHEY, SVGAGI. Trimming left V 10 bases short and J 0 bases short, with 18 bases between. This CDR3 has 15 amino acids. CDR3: CATHKNRQLNTEAFF. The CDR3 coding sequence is TGTGCCACCCACAAAAATCGACAGCTGAACACTGAAGCTTTCTTT.

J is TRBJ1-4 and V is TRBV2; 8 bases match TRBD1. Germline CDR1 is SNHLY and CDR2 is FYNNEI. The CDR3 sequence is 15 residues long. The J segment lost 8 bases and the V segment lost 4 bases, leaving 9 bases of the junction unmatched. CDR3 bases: TGTGCCAGCAGTGCACGAACAGGGGGTGGAGAAAAACTGTTTTTT. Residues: CASSARTGGGEKLFF.

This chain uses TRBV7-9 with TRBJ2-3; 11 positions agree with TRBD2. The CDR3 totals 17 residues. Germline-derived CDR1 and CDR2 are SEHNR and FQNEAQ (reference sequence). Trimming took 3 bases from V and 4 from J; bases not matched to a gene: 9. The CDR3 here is CASSLGTSGLRADTQYF. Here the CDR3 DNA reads TGTGCCAGCAGCTTGGGGACTAGCGGACTTCGCGCAGATACGCAGTATTTT.

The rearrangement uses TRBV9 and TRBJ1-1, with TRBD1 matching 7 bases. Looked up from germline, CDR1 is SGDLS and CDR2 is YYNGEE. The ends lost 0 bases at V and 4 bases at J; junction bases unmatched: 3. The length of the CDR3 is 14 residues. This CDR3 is CASSVAAGGTEAFF. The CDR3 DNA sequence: TGTGCCAGCAGCGTAGCTGCAGGGGGCACTGAAGCTTTCTTT. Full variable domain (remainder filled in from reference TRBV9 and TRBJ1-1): DSGVTQTPKHLITATGQRVTLRCSPRSGDLSVYWYQQSLDQGLQFLIQYYNGEERAKGNILERFSAQQFPDLHSELNLSSLELGDSALYFCASSVAAGGTEAFFGQGTRLTVV.

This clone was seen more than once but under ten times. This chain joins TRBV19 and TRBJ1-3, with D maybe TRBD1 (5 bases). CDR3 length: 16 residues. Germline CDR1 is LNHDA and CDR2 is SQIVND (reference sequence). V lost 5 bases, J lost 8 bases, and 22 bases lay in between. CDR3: CASSPHDSRYQDTIYF. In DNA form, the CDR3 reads TGTGCCAGTAGTCCCCATGACAGCCGGTACCAGGACACCATATATTTT.